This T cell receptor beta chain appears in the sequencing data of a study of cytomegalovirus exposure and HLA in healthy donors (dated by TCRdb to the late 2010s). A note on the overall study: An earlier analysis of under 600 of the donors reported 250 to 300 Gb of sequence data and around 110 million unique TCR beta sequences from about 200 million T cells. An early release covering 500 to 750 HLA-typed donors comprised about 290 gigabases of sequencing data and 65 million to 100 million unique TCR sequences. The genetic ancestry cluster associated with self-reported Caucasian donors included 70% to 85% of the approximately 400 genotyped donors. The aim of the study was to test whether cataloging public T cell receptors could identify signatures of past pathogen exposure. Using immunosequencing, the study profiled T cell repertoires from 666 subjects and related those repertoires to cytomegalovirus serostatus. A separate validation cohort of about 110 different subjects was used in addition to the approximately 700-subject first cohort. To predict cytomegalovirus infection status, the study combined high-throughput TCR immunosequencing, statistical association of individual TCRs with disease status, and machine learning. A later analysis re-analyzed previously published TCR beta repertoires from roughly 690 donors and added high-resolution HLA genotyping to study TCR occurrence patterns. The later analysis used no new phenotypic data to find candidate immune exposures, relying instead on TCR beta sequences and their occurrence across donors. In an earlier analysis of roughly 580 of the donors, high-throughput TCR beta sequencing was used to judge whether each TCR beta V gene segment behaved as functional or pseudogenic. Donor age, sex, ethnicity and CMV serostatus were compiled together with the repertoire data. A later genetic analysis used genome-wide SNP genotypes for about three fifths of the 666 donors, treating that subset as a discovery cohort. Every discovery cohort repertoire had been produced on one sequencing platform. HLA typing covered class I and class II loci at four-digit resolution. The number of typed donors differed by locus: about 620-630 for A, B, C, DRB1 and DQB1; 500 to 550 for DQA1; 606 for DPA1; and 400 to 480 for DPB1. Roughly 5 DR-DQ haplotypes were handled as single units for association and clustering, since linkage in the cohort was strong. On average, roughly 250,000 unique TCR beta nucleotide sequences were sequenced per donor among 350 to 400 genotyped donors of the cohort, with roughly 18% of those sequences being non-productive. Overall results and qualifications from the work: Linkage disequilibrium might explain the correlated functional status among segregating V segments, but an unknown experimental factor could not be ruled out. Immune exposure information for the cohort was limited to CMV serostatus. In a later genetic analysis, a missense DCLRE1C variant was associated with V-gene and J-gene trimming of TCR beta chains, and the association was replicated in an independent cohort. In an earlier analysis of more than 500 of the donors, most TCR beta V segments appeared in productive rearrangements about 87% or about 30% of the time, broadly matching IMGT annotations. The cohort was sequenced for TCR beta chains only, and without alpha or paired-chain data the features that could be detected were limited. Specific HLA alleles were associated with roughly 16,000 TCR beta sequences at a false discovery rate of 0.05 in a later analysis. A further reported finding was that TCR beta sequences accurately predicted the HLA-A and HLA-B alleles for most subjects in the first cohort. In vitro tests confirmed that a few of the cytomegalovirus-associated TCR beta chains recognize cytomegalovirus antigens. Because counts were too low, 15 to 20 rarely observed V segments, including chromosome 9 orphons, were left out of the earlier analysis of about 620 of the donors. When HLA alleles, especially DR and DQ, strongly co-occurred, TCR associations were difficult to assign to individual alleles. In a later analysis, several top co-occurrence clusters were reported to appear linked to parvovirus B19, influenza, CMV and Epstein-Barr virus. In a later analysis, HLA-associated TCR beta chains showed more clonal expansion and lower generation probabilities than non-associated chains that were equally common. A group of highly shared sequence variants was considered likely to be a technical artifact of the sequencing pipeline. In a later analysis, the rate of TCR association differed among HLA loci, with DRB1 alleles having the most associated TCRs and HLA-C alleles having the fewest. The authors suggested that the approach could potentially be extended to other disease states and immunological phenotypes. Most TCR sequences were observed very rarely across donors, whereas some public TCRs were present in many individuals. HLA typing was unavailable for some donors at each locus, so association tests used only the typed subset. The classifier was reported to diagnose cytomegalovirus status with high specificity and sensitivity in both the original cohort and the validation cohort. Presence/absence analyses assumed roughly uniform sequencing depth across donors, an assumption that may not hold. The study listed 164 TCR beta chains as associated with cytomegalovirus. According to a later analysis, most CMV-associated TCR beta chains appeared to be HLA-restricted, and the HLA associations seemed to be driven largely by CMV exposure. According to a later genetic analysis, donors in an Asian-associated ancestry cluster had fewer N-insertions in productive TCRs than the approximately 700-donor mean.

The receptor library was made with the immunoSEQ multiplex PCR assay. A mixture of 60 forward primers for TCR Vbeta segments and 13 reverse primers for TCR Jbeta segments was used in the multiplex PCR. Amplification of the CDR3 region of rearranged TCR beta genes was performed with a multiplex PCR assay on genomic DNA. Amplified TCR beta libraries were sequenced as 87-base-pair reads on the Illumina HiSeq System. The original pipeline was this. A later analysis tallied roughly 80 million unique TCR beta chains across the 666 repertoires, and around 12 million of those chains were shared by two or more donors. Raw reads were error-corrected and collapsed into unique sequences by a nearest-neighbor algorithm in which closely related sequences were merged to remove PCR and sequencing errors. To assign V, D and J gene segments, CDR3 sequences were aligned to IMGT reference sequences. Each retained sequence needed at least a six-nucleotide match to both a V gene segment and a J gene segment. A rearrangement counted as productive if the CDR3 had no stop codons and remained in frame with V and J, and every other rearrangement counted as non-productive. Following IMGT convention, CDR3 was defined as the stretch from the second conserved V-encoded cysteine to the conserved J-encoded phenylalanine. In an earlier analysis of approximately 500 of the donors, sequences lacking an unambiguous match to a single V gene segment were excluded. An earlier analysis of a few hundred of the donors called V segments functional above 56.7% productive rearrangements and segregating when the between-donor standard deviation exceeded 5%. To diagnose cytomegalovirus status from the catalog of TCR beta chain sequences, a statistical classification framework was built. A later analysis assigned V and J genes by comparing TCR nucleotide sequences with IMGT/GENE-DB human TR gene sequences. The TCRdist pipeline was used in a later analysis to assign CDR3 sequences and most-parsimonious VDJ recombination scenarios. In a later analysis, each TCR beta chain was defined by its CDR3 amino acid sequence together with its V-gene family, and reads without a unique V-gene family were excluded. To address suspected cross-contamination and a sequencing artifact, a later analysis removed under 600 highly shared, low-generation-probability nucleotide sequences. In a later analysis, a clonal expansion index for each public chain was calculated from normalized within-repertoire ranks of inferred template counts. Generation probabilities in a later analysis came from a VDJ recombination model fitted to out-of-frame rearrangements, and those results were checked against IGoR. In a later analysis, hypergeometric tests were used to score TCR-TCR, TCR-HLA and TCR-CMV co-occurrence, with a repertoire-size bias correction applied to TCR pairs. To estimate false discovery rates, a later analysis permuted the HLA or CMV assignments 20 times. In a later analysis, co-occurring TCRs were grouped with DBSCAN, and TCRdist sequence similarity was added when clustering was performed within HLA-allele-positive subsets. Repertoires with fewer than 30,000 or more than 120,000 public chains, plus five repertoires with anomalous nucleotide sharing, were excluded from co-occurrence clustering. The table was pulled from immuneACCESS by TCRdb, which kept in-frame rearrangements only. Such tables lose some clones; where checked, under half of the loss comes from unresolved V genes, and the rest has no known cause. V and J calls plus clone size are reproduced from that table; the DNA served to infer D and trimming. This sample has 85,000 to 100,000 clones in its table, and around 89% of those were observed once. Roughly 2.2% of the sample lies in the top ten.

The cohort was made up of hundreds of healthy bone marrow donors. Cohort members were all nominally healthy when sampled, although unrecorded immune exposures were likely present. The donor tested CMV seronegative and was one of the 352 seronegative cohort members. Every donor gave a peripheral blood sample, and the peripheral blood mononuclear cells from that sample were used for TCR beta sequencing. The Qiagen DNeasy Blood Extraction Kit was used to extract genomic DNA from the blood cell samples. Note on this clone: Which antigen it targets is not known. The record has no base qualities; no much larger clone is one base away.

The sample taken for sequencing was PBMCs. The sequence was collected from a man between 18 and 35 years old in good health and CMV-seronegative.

The nucleotide sequence is TGTGCCAGTAGTATTGAGGGGGGCACAGATACGCAGTATTTT. This sequence encodes CASSIEGGTDTQYF. The chain is encoded by TRBV19 joined to TRBJ2-3; possibly the D gene is TRBD1, per 6 matching bases. From its cysteine to its phenylalanine, the CDR3 spans 14 amino acids. Here the CDR3 DNA is all that survives: 42 bases in frame from base 1. The trim is 3 bases for V and 1 base for J, with a gap of 8 bases between the germline ends. CDR1 and CDR2, per the germline V gene (reference sequence), are LNHDA and SQIVND. When the CDR3 is completed using the reference TRBV19 and TRBJ2-3 genes on either side, the full variable domain is DGGITQSPKYLFRKEGQNVTLSCEQNLNHDAMYWYRQDPGQGLRLIYYSQIVNDFQKGDIAEGYSVSREKKESFPLTVTSAQKNPTAFYLCASSIEGGTDTQYFGPGTRLTVL.